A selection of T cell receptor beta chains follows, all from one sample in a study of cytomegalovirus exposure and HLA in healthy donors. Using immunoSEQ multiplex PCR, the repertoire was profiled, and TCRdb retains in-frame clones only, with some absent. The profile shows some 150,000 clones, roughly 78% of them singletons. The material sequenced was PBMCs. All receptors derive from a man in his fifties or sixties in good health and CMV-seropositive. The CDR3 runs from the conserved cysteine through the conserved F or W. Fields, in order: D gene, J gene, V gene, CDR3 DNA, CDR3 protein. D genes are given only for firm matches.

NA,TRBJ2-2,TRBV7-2,TGTGCCAGCAGCTTAGTCAGTCTCGGGGAGCTGTTTTTT,CASSLVSLGELFF
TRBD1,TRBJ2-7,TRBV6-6,TGTGCCAGCGGTGTAGGGGGCGAGGGGTCCTACGAGCAGTACTTC,CASGVGGEGSYEQYF
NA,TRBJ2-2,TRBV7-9,TGTGCCAGCAGCCCGCAGGGAACCCAAGGTGGGGAGCTGTTTTTT,CASSPQGTQGGELFF
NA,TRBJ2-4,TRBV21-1,TGTGCCAGCAGCCTACTGACTAGCGGGGAGGACAAAAACATTCAGTACTTC,CASSLLTSGEDKNIQYF
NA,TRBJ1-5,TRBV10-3,TGTGCCATCAGTGAGGGAGTCGACAGCAATAGCAATCAGCCCCAGCATTTT,CAISEGVDSNSNQPQHF
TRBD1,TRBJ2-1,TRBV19,TGTGCCAGTCGTGGGACAGGTGGGAGCCATGAGCAGTTCTTC,CASRGTGGSHEQFF
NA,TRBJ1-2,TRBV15,TGTGCCACCAGCCGTCCGGGGGTCTATGGCTACACCTTC,CATSRPGVYGYTF
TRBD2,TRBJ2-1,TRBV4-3,TGCGCCAGCAGCCAGGGGACTAGCGGGAGTGATGAGCAGTTCTTC,CASSQGTSGSDEQFF
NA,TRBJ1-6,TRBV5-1,TGCGCCAGCAGCTCCCACAGCTATAATTCACCCCTCCACTTT,CASSSHSYNSPLHF
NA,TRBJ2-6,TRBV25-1,TGTGCCAGCAGTGAATTCGGGCAGGGGACCAACGTCCTGACTTTC,CASSEFGQGTNVLTF
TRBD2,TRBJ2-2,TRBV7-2,TGTGCCAGCAGCAAGGGACTAGCGGGAGACACCGGGGAGCTGTTTTTT,CASSKGLAGDTGELFF
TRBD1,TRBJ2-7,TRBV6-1,TGTGCCAGCAGTGGCCGACAGGGGCGGACCTACGAGCAGTACTTC,CASSGRQGRTYEQYF
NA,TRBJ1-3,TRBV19,TGTGCCAGTAGTATACTTTCGAGAAGAGGAGGATCGGGAAACACCATATATTTT,CASSILSRRGGSGNTIYF
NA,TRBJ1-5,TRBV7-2,TGTGCCAGCAGCTCCACCCCGATCACAGTTAGCAATCAGCCCCAGCATTTT,CASSSTPITVSNQPQHF